This TCR beta chain was recovered during a study of human T cells and chemical hapten exposure. Background on the study: Per-sample TCR yield variation was attributed mainly to small pooled library volume differences. Overall study results and limits: PT1 expanded TCR counts and patch test score were linked, and their correlation was positive.

Remarks on this clonotype: Its cognate antigen is unknown.

The CDR3 consists of 15 residues. The V gene's germline CDR1 is ENHRY and CDR2 SYGVKD. Trimming pared 0 bases from V and 2 bases from J, leaving 7 bases between. Time point indicated: patch test 1, 2 weeks after DPC sensitization. The treatment here: therapeutic diphenylcyclopropenone sensitization with weekly scalp DPC. Via MiXCR, TCRdb re-called the RACE reads, giving one row per CDR3 protein. This sample carries 350,000 or so distinct CDR3 sequences, around 6.9% of them seen once, and the ten largest clones take roughly 7.9%. The V and J genes are TRBV10-3 and TRBJ2-2; unclear D gene. Here the sequenced sample was whole blood, taken in connection with sensitization to the hapten diphenylcyclopropenone (DPC). The source is a woman under 30 with alopecia areata. Some clones in this sample may be carry-over from other donors' samples. The chain's CDR3 is CAISESRRNTGELFF. The CDR3 DNA follows: TGTGCCATCAGTGAGTCTAGAAGAAACACCGGGGAGCTGTTTTTT.